The 31 T cell receptor beta chains below were found in one sample sequenced in a study of T cells expressing NK-cell markers. TCRdb reanalyzed the 5' RACE reads, giving one entry per CDR3 protein sequence and no DNA. There are hundreds of thousands of distinct CDR3 sequences in the sample, with roughly 8% held by the top ten. The sample taken for sequencing was blood T cells: a sorted CD56 or NKG2C T cell subset, CD4+ or CD8+ T cells, or bulk PBMC T cells (not recorded which). These receptors originate from a woman aged 18 to 75 in good health.

This chain joins TRBV29-1 and TRBJ2-5; TCRdb picks TRBD2, but there is no DNA to check that call. Germline loops: CDR1 SQVTM, CDR2 ANQGSEA. This CDR3 is built from 15 residues. CDR3 loop: CSVADTAGGSGAQYF.

The chain uses TRBV6-2 or TRBV6-3 and TRBJ1-4; lacking DNA, the TRBD1 call made by TCRdb goes unchecked. Germline V lookup: CDR1 MNHEY, CDR2 SVGEGT. This CDR3 has 14 residues. The CDR3 sequence: CASSSAGVDRGLFF.

This chain connects TRBV12-3 or TRBV12-4 to TRBJ2-5; as DNA is missing, the TRBD2 call by TCRdb cannot be tested. The length of the CDR3 is 15 residues. This CDR3 is CASSRDYQASETQYF.

V gene TRBV12-3 or TRBV12-4 combines with J gene TRBJ1-5; the TRBD1 assignment by TCRdb is unverifiable without DNA. The CDR3 is 15 residues long. The CDR3 here is CASGGLRDRPGPQHF.

The chain joins TRBV24-1 to TRBJ2-3; with no DNA, the TCRdb D assignment of TRBD1 cannot be verified. Germline CDR1 KGHDR, CDR2 SFDVKD. The CDR3 runs to 14 residues. CDR3: CATSDWPGSDTQYF.

V and J are TRBV6-5 and TRBJ1-2. Per the germline V gene, CDR1 is MNHEY and CDR2 is SVGAGI. This CDR3 region has 15 residues. This chain's CDR3 is CASSYAAGSGYGYTF.

CDR3 amino acids: CASTGQATNNSPLHF. The chain couples TRBV4-2 to TRBJ1-6; lacking DNA, the TRBD1 call made by TCRdb goes unchecked. The CDR3 consists of 15 residues. Germline V CDR1 and CDR2: LGHNA, YNFKEQ.

The CDR3 loop reads CSGGLGGAHNEQFF. The J gene is TRBJ2-1, the V gene TRBV29-1; TCRdb gives TRBD1 as the D gene, but with no DNA this cannot be confirmed. CDR3 length: 14 amino acids. CDR1 is SQVTM and CDR2 is ANQGSEA in the germline V gene.

The chain links TRBV7-3 to TRBJ2-6. The CDR3 sequence is 14 residues long. CDR1 SGHTA and CDR2 FQGTGA come from the germline V gene. The CDR3 region is CASSLYPGANVLTF.

The chain recombines TRBV15 with TRBJ1-1; TCRdb proposes TRBD1, but this gene call is untestable without DNA. CDR3 length: 16 residues. Germline V lookup: CDR1 LNHNV, CDR2 YYDKDF (reference sequence). The CDR3: CATSLPGLGRGTEAFF.

The rearrangement joins TRBV6-2 or TRBV6-3 to TRBJ1-2. CDR1 and CDR2 from the germline V gene are MNHEY and SVGEGT. This CDR3 has 12 residues. CDR3 residues: CASSPVVDGYTF.

The rearrangement uses TRBV20-1 and TRBJ2-3; checking the TCRdb D call of TRBD2 is not possible without DNA. The CDR3 consists of 19 residues. Germline V gene data show CDR1 as DFQATT and CDR2 as SNEGSKA (reference sequence). The CDR3 sequence: CSADKTGTSGGDSTDTQYF.

The CDR3 protein is CSATLGLAYSEQFF. This chain links TRBV20-1 with TRBJ2-1; TCRdb proposes TRBD2, but this gene call is untestable without DNA. The CDR3 extends over 14 amino acids. Germline values: CDR1 DFQATT, CDR2 SNEGSKA (reference sequence).

The rearrangement uses TRBV7-3 and TRBJ2-4; the TCRdb call, TRBD2, lacks DNA for checking. From germline, CDR1 is SGHTA and CDR2 FQGTGA. The CDR3 spans 14 residues. The CDR3 protein is CASSVAGGKNIQYF.

The V gene is TRBV6-2 or TRBV6-3, the J gene TRBJ2-1; TCRdb indicates TRBD2, and absent DNA this call remains unverified. Germline V gene data show CDR1 as MNHEY and CDR2 as SVGEGT. The CDR3 totals 13 residues. The CDR3 loop is CASRRDWINEQFF.

CDR3 amino acids: CASSHRDRGNYGYTF. This rearrangement joins TRBV5-1 to TRBJ1-2; TCRdb's D call, TRBD1, is unchecked because there is no DNA. The CDR3 sequence is 15 residues long. The germline V gene encodes CDR1 SGHRS and CDR2 YFSETQ.

The gene calls are TRBV12-3 or TRBV12-4 and TRBJ1-4. The CDR3 runs to 15 residues. Here the CDR3 reads CASSLSGRGGEKLFF.

The V call is TRBV4-1, the J call TRBJ2-1; the TRBD1 assignment by TCRdb is unverifiable without DNA. The CDR3 length is 15 residues. The V gene's germline CDR1 is MGHRA and CDR2 YSYEKL. The CDR3 loop is CASSPTGQGSHEQFF.

CDR3 sequence: CASSANPRLAGFSSYNEQFF. The V gene is TRBV9, the J gene TRBJ2-1; absent DNA, TCRdb's TRBD2 call cannot be checked. The CDR3 loop spans 20 amino acids. Germline-derived CDR1 and CDR2 are SGDLS and YYNGEE.

The genes are TRBV29-1 and TRBJ2-1. In germline, CDR1 is SQVTM, CDR2 ANQGSEA. The CDR3 is made up of 12 amino acids. The CDR3 reads CSSEETYNEQFF.

The chain joins TRBV6-5 to TRBJ2-1; TCRdb's assignment of TRBD2 cannot be checked, as there is no DNA. This CDR3 spans 16 amino acids. Germline V gene data show CDR1 as MNHEY and CDR2 as SVGAGI. This chain's CDR3 is CASSYETSGAYNEQFF.

The V gene is TRBV20-1, the J gene TRBJ2-3; TCRdb selects TRBD1, and the lack of DNA leaves this call unchecked. This CDR3 region has 16 residues. The germline gives CDR1 DFQATT, CDR2 SNEGSKA (reference sequence). The chain's CDR3 is CSARGVGDHVADTQYF.

The chain is built from TRBV27 and TRBJ2-7; the TRBD1 assignment by TCRdb is unverifiable without DNA. The CDR3 sequence is 14 residues long. CDR1 is MNHEY and CDR2 is SMNVEV in the germline V gene (reference sequence). This CDR3 is CASSLGQGAHEQYF.

V and J are TRBV15 and TRBJ1-2; TCRdb gives TRBD1 as the D gene, but with no DNA this cannot be confirmed. This CDR3 is 12 amino acids long. Germline-derived CDR1 and CDR2 are LNHNV and YYDKDF (reference sequence). The CDR3: CATSETGGGYTF.

This rearrangement joins TRBV20-1 to TRBJ2-2; the TRBD1 assignment by TCRdb is unverifiable without DNA. The CDR3 has 15 residues. Germline values: CDR1 DFQATT, CDR2 SNEGSKA (reference sequence). CDR3 amino acids: CSARDAGAYTGELFF.

The V call is TRBV7-9, the J call TRBJ1-2; there is no DNA to check the TCRdb D call of TRBD1. The CDR3 totals 16 residues. Germline V gene sequence: CDR1 SEHNR, CDR2 FQNEAQ (reference sequence). The CDR3 protein is CASSLVGQTVNYGYTF.

This rearrangement joins TRBV6-5 to TRBJ2-7; TCRdb indicates TRBD1, and absent DNA this call remains unverified. CDR1 and CDR2 (germline): MNHEY, SVGAGI. The CDR3 sequence is 17 residues long. CDR3 sequence reads: CASSYSGARIVPNELYF.

Here the CDR3 reads CASSLGGTVNQPQHF. V usage is TRBV7-9 and J usage is TRBJ1-5; TCRdb calls TRBD1, which cannot be checked without DNA. The V gene's germline CDR1 is SEHNR and CDR2 FQNEAQ (reference sequence). This CDR3 contains 15 residues.

The chain recombines TRBV7-2 with TRBJ2-7. This CDR3 is built from 11 residues. Germline V gene data show CDR1 as SGHTA and CDR2 as FQGNSA. CDR3 loop: CASSPKYEQYF.

The genes are TRBV12-3 or TRBV12-4 and TRBJ2-7. The CDR3 contains 14 residues. The CDR3 sequence is CASSLQTMSYEQYF.

The V gene is TRBV7-2, the J gene TRBJ2-5. Germline V gives CDR1 SGHTA, CDR2 FQGNSA. The CDR3 length is 13 residues. The CDR3: CASSFGIPQTQYF.